These T cell receptor beta chains were read from a single sample in a study of cytomegalovirus exposure and HLA in healthy donors. This table comes from immunoSEQ multiplex PCR, and its TCRdb copy is limited to in-frame clones, with some not included. The sample carries 85,000 to 90,000 clones, roughly 85% recorded once. The sample comprised PBMCs. All receptors come from a man aged 35 to 55 in good health and CMV-seropositive. The CDR3 runs from the conserved cysteine through the conserved F or W. A D gene is named only where the DNA matches it firmly. Only some rows state a clone size, as once, few, many or a class for expanded clones.

clone_size: .; j_call: TRBJ2-3; d_call: .; v_call: TRBV2; cdr3_nt: TGTGCCAGTAGACAGCTGGGAGATACGCAGTATTTT; cdr3_aa: CASRQLGDTQYF
clone_size: .; j_call: TRBJ1-2; d_call: .; v_call: TRBV6-1; cdr3_nt: TGTGCCAGCAGTGAAGCGGGGGGCTATGGCTACACCTTC; cdr3_aa: CASSEAGGYGYTF
clone_size: .; j_call: TRBJ2-1; d_call: .; v_call: TRBV19; cdr3_nt: TGTGCCAGTAGTTGGCGACTCGGCTACAATGAGCAGTTCTTC; cdr3_aa: CASSWRLGYNEQFF
clone_size: .; j_call: TRBJ2-7; d_call: TRBD2; v_call: TRBV5-4; cdr3_nt: TGTGCCAGCAGCCCCATGACTAGCGGGGGCATCTACGAGCAGTACTTC; cdr3_aa: CASSPMTSGGIYEQYF
clone_size: .; j_call: TRBJ2-7; d_call: TRBD2; v_call: TRBV11-2; cdr3_nt: TGTGCCAGCAGCTTCACGACTAGCGGGGATAGCTCCTACGAGCAGTACTTC; cdr3_aa: CASSFTTSGDSSYEQYF
clone_size: .; j_call: TRBJ2-5; d_call: .; v_call: TRBV15; cdr3_nt: TGTGCCACCAGCAAACACAGGGAACGTCAGGAGACCCAGTACTTC; cdr3_aa: CATSKHRERQETQYF
clone_size: .; j_call: TRBJ2-1; d_call: .; v_call: TRBV7-2; cdr3_nt: TGTGCCAGCAGCCCGCAGGAAGAGCAGTTCTTC; cdr3_aa: CASSPQEEQFF
clone_size: .; j_call: TRBJ2-7; d_call: .; v_call: TRBV2; cdr3_nt: TGTGCCAGCAGTGAAGGTCTAACCTACGAGCAGTACTTC; cdr3_aa: CASSEGLTYEQYF
clone_size: .; j_call: TRBJ2-3; d_call: .; v_call: TRBV7-2; cdr3_nt: TGTGCCAGCAGCTTAGTACAAGGAGTGTTCGATACGCAGTATTTT; cdr3_aa: CASSLVQGVFDTQYF
clone_size: .; j_call: TRBJ2-7; d_call: TRBD2; v_call: TRBV27; cdr3_nt: TGTGCCAGCAGTTTCTTAGGCGGGAGGGCATCGTACGAGCAGTACTTC; cdr3_aa: CASSFLGGRASYEQYF
clone_size: .; j_call: TRBJ1-3; d_call: .; v_call: TRBV9; cdr3_nt: TGTGCCAGCAGCCCCCGGACTGATGGAAACACCATATATTTT; cdr3_aa: CASSPRTDGNTIYF
clone_size: .; j_call: TRBJ1-5; d_call: TRBD1; v_call: TRBV6-5; cdr3_nt: TGTGCCAGCAGCCGCGACAGGGTAAGCCATCAGCCCCAGCATTTT; cdr3_aa: CASSRDRVSHQPQHF
clone_size: .; j_call: TRBJ1-1; d_call: .; v_call: TRBV7-9; cdr3_nt: TGTGCCAGCAGCTCCTACAGGGCCCTTAACACTGAAGCTTTCTTT; cdr3_aa: CASSSYRALNTEAFF
clone_size: .; j_call: TRBJ2-4; d_call: .; v_call: TRBV10-2; cdr3_nt: TGCGCCAGCTCAAAGGGGGGGTCCAAAAACATTCAGTACTTC; cdr3_aa: CASSKGGSKNIQYF
clone_size: .; j_call: TRBJ2-7; d_call: .; v_call: TRBV19; cdr3_nt: TGTGCCAGTAGTGCCCTGGACAGCGGCTACGAGCAGTACTTC; cdr3_aa: CASSALDSGYEQYF
clone_size: .; j_call: TRBJ1-4; d_call: TRBD1; v_call: TRBV5-1; cdr3_nt: TGCGCCAGCAGCTCAGGGGACAGGGGGCTTTTGAATGAAAAACTGTTTTTT; cdr3_aa: CASSSGDRGLLNEKLFF
clone_size: .; j_call: TRBJ2-7; d_call: .; v_call: TRBV4-2; cdr3_nt: TGTGCCAGCAGCCAAAGGTGGGCTACCTACGAGCAGTACTTC; cdr3_aa: CASSQRWATYEQYF
clone_size: .; j_call: TRBJ2-7; d_call: .; v_call: TRBV25-1; cdr3_nt: TGTGCCAGCAGTGATTTGAGGGCGGAAGGTCCCTACGAGCAGTACTTC; cdr3_aa: CASSDLRAEGPYEQYF
clone_size: .; j_call: TRBJ1-5; d_call: TRBD1; v_call: TRBV19; cdr3_nt: TGTGCCAGTAGTATATATCCCGAGGGGGCTGCCCAGCCCCAGCATTTT; cdr3_aa: CASSIYPEGAAQPQHF
clone_size: .; j_call: TRBJ2-1; d_call: .; v_call: TRBV7-9; cdr3_nt: TGTTCCAGCAGTCAGGCGGGTAGCCTACAGTTCTTC; cdr3_aa: CSSSQAGSLQFF
clone_size: .; j_call: TRBJ2-6; d_call: TRBD1; v_call: TRBV19; cdr3_nt: TGTGCCAGTAGTTCCGGCCGGGACAGGGGGTTCTCTGGGGCCAACGTCCTGACTTTC; cdr3_aa: CASSSGRDRGFSGANVLTF
clone_size: few; j_call: TRBJ1-5; d_call: TRBD1; v_call: TRBV7-3; cdr3_nt: TGTGCCAGCAGCTTAGAGGGGGCGAATCAGCCCCAGCATTTT; cdr3_aa: CASSLEGANQPQHF
clone_size: .; j_call: TRBJ1-2; d_call: .; v_call: TRBV5-4; cdr3_nt: TGTGCCAGCAGCTTTGGGGACCGGACAGCCAACTATGGCTACACCTTC; cdr3_aa: CASSFGDRTANYGYTF
clone_size: once; j_call: TRBJ2-1; d_call: TRBD1; v_call: TRBV27; cdr3_nt: TGTGCCAGCAGTTCCCGACAGGGGGGTCTCCTTGGCAATGAGCAGTTCTTC; cdr3_aa: CASSSRQGGLLGNEQFF
clone_size: .; j_call: TRBJ2-3; d_call: TRBD2; v_call: TRBV4-1; cdr3_nt: TGCGCCAGCAGCCTGACTAGCGGGACCGCAGATACGCAGTATTTT; cdr3_aa: CASSLTSGTADTQYF
clone_size: .; j_call: TRBJ1-5; d_call: .; v_call: TRBV25-1; cdr3_nt: TGTGCCAGCAGTGAATCGGGGGGCCATCAGCCCCAGCATTTT; cdr3_aa: CASSESGGHQPQHF
clone_size: .; j_call: TRBJ2-1; d_call: TRBD2; v_call: TRBV11-3; cdr3_nt: TGTGCCAGCAGCGTCCTAGCGGGGTCAGGTAATGAGCAGTTCTTC; cdr3_aa: CASSVLAGSGNEQFF